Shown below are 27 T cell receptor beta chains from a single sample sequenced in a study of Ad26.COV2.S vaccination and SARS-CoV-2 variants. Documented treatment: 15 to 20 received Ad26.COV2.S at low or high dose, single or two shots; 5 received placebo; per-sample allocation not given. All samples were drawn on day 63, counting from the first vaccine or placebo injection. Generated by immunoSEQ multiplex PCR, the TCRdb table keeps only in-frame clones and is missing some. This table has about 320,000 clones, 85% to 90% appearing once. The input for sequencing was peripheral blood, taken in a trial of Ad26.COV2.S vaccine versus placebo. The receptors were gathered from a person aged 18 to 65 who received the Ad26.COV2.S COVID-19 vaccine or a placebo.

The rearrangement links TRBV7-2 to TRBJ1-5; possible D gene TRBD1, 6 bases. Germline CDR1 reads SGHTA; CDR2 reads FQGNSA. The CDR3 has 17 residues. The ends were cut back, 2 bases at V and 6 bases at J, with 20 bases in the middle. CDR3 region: CASSLRTADSPSQPQHF. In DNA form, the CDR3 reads TGTGCCAGCAGCTTAAGGACAGCGGATTCCCCCTCTCAGCCCCAGCATTTT. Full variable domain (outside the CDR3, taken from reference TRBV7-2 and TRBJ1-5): GAGVSQSPSNKVTEKGKDVELRCDPISGHTALYWYRQSLGQGLEFLIYFQGNSAPDKSGLPSDRFSAERTGGSVSTLTIQRTQQEDSAVYLCASSLRTADSPSQPQHFGDGTRLSIL.

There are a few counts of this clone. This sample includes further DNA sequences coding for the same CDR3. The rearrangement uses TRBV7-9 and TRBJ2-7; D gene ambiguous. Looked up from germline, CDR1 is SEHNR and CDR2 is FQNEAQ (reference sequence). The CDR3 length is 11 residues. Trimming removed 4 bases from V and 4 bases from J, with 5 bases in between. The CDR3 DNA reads TGTGCCAGCAGCTCCCAATACGAGCAGTACTTC. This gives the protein CASSSQYEQYF.

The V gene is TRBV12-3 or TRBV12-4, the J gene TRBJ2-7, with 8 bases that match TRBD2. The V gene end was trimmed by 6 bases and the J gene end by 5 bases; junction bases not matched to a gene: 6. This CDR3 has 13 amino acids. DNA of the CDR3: TGTGCCAGCAGAAACGGGGGGGCAAACGAGCAGTACTTC. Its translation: CASRNGGANEQYF.

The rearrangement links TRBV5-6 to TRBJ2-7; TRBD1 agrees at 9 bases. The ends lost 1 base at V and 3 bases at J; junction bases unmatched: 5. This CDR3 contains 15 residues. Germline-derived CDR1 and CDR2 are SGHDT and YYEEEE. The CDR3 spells CASSLQGQGFYEQYF. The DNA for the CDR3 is TGTGCCAGCAGCTTGCAAGGACAGGGGTTCTACGAGCAGTACTTC.

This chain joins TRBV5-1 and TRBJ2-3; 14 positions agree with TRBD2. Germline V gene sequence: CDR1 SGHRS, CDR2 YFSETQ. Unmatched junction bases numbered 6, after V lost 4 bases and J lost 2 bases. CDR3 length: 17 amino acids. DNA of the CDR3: TGCGCCAGCAGCGAAGGACTAGCGGGGGGAACCACAGATACGCAGTATTTT. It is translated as CASSEGLAGGTTDTQYF.

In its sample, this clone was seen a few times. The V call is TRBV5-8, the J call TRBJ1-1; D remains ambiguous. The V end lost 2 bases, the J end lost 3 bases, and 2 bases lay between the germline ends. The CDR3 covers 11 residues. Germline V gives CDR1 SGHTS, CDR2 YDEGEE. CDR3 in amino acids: CASSFYTEAFF. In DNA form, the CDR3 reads TGTGCCAGCAGCTTCTACACTGAAGCTTTCTTT.

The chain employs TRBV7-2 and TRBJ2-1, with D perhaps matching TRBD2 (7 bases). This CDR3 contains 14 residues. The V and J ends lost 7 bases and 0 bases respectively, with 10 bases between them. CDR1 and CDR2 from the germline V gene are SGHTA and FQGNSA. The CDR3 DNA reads TGTGCCAGCAAAAGGGGGGGCTCCTACAATGAGCAGTTCTTC. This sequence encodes CASKRGGSYNEQFF.

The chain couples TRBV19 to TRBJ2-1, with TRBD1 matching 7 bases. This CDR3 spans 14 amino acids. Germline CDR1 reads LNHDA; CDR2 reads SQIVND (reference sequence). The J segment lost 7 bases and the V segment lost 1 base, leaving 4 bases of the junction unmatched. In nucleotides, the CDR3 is TGTGCCAGTAGTATAGCACAGGGGAGTAATGAGCAGTTCTTC. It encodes CASSIAQGSNEQFF.

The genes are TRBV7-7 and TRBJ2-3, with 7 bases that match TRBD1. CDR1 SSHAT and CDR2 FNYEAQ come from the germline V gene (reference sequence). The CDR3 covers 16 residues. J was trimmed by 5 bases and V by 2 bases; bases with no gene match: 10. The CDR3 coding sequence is TGTGCCAGCAGCTTATCCGAGACAGGGCGAGAAGATACGCAGTATTTT. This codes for CASSLSETGREDTQYF. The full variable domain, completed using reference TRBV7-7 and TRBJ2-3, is GAGVSQSPRYKVTKRGQDVTLRCDPISSHATLYWYQQALGQGPEFLTYFNYEAQPDKSGLPSDRFSAERPEGSISTLTIQRTEQRDSAMYRCASSLSETGREDTQYFGPGTRLTVL.

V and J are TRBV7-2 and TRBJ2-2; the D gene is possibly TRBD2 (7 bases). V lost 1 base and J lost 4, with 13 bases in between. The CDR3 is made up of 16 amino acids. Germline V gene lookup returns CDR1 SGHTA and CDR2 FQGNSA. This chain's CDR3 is CASSLGGGRSTGELFF. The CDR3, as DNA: TGTGCCAGCAGCTTAGGGGGGGGGCGCAGCACCGGGGAGCTGTTTTTT.

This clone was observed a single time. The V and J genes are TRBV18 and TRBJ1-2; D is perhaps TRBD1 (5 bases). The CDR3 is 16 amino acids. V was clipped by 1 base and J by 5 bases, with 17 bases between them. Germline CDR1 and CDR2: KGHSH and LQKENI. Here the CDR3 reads CASSPLETPGLYGYTF. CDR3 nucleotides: TGTGCCAGCTCACCACTGGAGACCCCAGGGCTATATGGCTACACCTTC.

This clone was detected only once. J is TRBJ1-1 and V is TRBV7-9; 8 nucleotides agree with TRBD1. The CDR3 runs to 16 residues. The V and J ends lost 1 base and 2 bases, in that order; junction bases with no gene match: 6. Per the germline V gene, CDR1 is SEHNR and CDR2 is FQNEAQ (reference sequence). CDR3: CASSLGRDRRNTEAFF. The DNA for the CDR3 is TGTGCCAGCAGCTTAGGGAGGGACAGGAGAAACACTGAAGCTTTCTTT.

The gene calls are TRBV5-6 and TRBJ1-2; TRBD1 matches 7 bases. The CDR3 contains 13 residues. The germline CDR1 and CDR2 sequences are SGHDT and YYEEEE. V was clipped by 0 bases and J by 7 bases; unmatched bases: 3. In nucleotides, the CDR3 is TGTGCCAGCAGCTTGGACAGGGGTTCTGGCTACACCTTC. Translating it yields CASSLDRGSGYTF.

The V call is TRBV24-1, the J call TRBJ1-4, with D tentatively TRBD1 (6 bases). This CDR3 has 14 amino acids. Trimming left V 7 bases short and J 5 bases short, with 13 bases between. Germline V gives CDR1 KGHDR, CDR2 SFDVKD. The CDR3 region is CATSLGQRNEKLFF. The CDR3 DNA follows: TGTGCCACCAGCCTCGGACAGCGAAATGAAAAACTGTTTTTT.

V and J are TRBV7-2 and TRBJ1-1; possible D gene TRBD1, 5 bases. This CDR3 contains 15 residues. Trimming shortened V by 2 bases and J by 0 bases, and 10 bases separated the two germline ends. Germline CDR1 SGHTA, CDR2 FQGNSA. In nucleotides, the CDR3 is TGTGCCAGCAGCTTAATCGGGGGATTGAACACTGAAGCTTTCTTT. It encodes CASSLIGGLNTEAFF.

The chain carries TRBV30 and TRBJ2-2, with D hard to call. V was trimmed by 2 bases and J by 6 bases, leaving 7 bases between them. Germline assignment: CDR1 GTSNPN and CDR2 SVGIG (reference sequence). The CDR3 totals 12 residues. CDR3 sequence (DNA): TGTGCCTGGAGTCTCGGAGCCGGGGAGCTGTTTTTT. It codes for CAWSLGAGELFF.

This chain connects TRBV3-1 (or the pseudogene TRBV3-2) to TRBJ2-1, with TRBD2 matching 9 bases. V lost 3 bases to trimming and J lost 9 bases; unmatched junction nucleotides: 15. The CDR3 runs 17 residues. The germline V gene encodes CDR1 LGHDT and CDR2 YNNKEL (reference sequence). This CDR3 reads CASSQAGGHFVRSEQFF. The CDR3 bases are TGTGCCAGCAGCCAGGCGGGGGGGCATTTTGTTAGAAGTGAGCAGTTCTTC.

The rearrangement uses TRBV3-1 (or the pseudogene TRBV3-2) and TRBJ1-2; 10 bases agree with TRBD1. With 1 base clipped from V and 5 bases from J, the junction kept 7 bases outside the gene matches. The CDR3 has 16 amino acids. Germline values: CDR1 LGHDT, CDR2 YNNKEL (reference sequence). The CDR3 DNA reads TGTGCCAGCAGCCAAGCCAGGACAGGGGGAAGGTATGGCTACACCTTC. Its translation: CASSQARTGGRYGYTF.

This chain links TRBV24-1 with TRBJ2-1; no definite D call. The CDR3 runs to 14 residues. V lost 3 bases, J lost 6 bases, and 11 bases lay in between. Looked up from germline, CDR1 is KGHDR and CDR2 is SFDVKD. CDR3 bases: TGTGCCACCAGTGATAACCGGGCCAGCAATGAGCAGTTCTTC. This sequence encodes CATSDNRASNEQFF.

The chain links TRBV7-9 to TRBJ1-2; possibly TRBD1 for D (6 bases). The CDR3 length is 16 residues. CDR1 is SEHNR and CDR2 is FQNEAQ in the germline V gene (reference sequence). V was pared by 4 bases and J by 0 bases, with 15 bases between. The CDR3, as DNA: TGTGCCAGCAGCTCCCCCCCCGGGACAACTAACTATGGCTACACCTTC. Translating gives CASSSPPGTTNYGYTF.

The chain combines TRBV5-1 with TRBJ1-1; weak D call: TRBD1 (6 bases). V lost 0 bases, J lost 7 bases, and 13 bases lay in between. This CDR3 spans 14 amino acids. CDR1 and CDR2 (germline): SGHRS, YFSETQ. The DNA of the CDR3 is TGCGCCAGCAGCTTGGCCCAGGGGCGTATTGAAGCTTTCTTT. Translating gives CASSLAQGRIEAFF.

The CDR3 coding sequence is TGCGCCAGCAGCCAAGATACAGGGACTAAACCTGAAGCTTTCTTT. Its translation: CASSQDTGTKPEAFF. The chain employs TRBV4-3 and TRBJ1-1, with D perhaps matching TRBD1 (6 bases). Trimming took 0 bases from V and 6 from J, leaving 14 bases between them. The CDR3 runs to 15 residues. Germline lookup yields CDR1 LGHNA and CDR2 YSLEER.

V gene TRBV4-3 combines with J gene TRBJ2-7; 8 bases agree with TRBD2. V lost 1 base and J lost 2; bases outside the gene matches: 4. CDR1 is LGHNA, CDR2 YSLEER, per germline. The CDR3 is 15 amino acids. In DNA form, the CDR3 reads TGCGCCAGCAGCCAAGCCCCGGGGGGGACCTACGAGCAGTACTTC. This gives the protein CASSQAPGGTYEQYF.

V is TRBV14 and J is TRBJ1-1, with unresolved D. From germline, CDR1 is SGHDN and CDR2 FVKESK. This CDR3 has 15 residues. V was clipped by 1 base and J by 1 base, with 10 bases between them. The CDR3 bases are TGTGCCAGCAGCCAAGGAGACGGAAAGAACACTGAAGCTTTCTTT. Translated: CASSQGDGKNTEAFF.

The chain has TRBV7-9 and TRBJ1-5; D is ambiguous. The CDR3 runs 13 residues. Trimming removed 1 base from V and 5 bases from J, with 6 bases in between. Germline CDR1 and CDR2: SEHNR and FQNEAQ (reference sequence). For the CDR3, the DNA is TGTGCCAGCAGCTTAGGAGTAGATCAGCCCCAGCATTTT. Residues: CASSLGVDQPQHF. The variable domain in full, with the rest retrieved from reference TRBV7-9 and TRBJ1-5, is DTGVSQNPRHKITKRGQNVTFRCDPISEHNRLYWYRQTLGQGPEFLTYFQNEAQLEKSRLLSDRFSAERPKGSFSTLEIQRTEQGDSAMYLCASSLGVDQPQHFGDGTRLSIL.

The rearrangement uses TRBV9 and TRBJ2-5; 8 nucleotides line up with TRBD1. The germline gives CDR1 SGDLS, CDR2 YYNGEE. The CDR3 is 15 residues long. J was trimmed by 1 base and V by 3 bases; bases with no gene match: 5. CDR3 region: CASSARTGFQETQYF. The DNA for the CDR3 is TGTGCCAGCAGCGCCAGGACAGGGTTCCAAGAGACCCAGTACTTC.

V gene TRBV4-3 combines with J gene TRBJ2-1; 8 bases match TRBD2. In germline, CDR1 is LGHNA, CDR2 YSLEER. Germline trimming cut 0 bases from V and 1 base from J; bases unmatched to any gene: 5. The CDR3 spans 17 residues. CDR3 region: CASSQDWGGGSYNEQFF. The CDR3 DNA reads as TGCGCCAGCAGCCAAGATTGGGGCGGGGGGTCCTACAATGAGCAGTTCTTC.